The clone carrying this T cell receptor beta chain was observed a handful of times. This sample is part of a study of T cell responses to AZD1222 COVID-19 vaccine. Assay: immunoSEQ multiplex PCR; the TCRdb copy retains only in-frame clones and omits some. The sample lists 65,000 to 85,000 clones, 80% to 90% occurring once. V shed 4 bases and J 2 bases; nucleotides not matched to a gene: 10. The CDR3 contains 16 residues. Germline CDR1 is SGHKS and CDR2 is YYEKEE (reference sequence). The V call is TRBV5-5, the J call TRBJ2-7; 9 bases fit TRBD1. The receptor was isolated from an adult who received the AZD1222 COVID-19 vaccine. This material consisted of peripheral blood, taken 28 days after the second AZD1222 dose. CDR3 nucleotide sequence: TGTGCCAGCAGCGTGGCTCCGGGACAGGGAACCTACGAGCAGTACTTC. The encoded protein is CASSVAPGQGTYEQYF.